This T cell receptor (beta chain) was documented in a study of a mutant IDH1 vaccine in newly diagnosed glioma. CDR3 length: 17 residues. From germline, CDR1 is SGHDN and CDR2 FVKESK. J gave up 6 bases and V 4 bases, and 10 bases lay outside the gene matches. Time point meaning: week 11, during vaccination. Vaccinated patients received 300 ug of mutant IDH1 20-mer peptide per dose, with topical imiquimod. As for this clone: The antigen remains undetermined.

Study-level results: The vaccine induced immune responses, and these occurred in roughly 93% of patients.

Sequencing used immunoSEQ multiplex PCR; TCRdb keeps in-frame clones, though not all of them. The sample lists 55,000 to 65,000 clones, about 80% occurring once. This clonotype was sampled from a man between 45 and 60 years old with glioma. The rearrangement joins TRBV14 to TRBJ2-3, with 13 bases fitting TRBD2. Sequences were derived from PBMCs, sampled from a glioma patient whose treatment included an IDH1 peptide vaccine. The CDR3 DNA follows: TGTGCCAGCAGCCCGAGACCGGGACTAGCGGGATCGGATACGCAGTATTTT. Its protein is CASSPRPGLAGSDTQYF.